What follows are 21 T cell receptor beta chains derived from one specimen sequenced in a study of spatial heterogeneity in lung cancer. TCRdb used MiXCR to reprocess the 5' RACE reads, holding one entry per CDR3 protein. The sample lists some 2,100 distinct CDR3 sequences; over 9.5% were seen once. Time point: sample taken at primary tumor resection. The study sequenced unsorted whole RNA from tumor, nontumor lung or frozen PBMC. The sample consisted of normal lung tissue next to the tumor, taken at surgery. The receptors shown here come from a male donor with early-stage non-small cell lung cancer.

The chain employs TRBV19 and TRBJ2-5; D is ambiguous. Germline CDR1 and CDR2: LNHDA and SQIVND (reference sequence). V shed 3 bases and J shed 0 bases, with 2 bases lying between them. This CDR3 has 12 amino acids. The DNA for the CDR3 is TGTGCCAGTAGTATGGACCAAGAGACCCAGTACTTC. Amino acids: CASSMDQETQYF. Complete variable domain (other parts from reference TRBV19 and TRBJ2-5): DGGITQSPKYLFRKEGQNVTLSCEQNLNHDAMYWYRQDPGQGLRLIYYSQIVNDFQKGDIAEGYSVSREKKESFPLTVTSAQKNPTAFYLCASSMDQETQYFGPGTRLLVL.

This clonotype counts as medium-sized. This chain links TRBV11-2 with TRBJ2-2; 12 nucleotides align to TRBD1. V trimming: 3 bases; J trimming: 7 bases; junction bases outside the gene matches: 6. CDR1 is SGHAT and CDR2 is FQNNGV in the germline V gene. The CDR3 is made up of 16 amino acids. The DNA for the CDR3 is TGTGCCAGCAGCTTGGCCGGGACAGGGGGCATCGGGGAGCTGTTTTTT. Its translation: CASSLAGTGGIGELFF.

This clonotype was counted at least ten times. The chain combines TRBV12-3 or TRBV12-4 with TRBJ1-1; unclear D gene. The CDR3 totals 13 residues. Trimming removed 7 bases from V and 1 base from J, with 10 bases in between. The CDR3, as DNA: TGTGCCAGCACCCTGACTGCGAACACTGAAGCTTTCTTT. It translates to CASTLTANTEAFF.

This clonotype occurred a few times. This sequence joins TRBV30 and TRBJ2-3; unclear D gene. The CDR3 contains 14 residues. Trimming removed 4 bases from V and 1 base from J, with 12 bases in between. Germline V gene data show CDR1 as GTSNPN and CDR2 as SVGIG (reference sequence). The CDR3 loop reads CAWNAGMGTDTQYF. CDR3 DNA: TGTGCCTGGAACGCAGGAATGGGCACAGATACGCAGTATTTT.

Within the sample, this clonotype is medium-sized. J is TRBJ1-2 and V is TRBV7-2; D is perhaps TRBD1 (5 bases). This CDR3 comprises 13 residues. Germline-derived CDR1 and CDR2 are SGHTA and FQGNSA. With 7 bases removed from V and 2 bases from J, the gap between germline ends came to 11 bases. This CDR3 is CASTMTANYGYTF. The CDR3 coding sequence is TGTGCCAGCACCATGACAGCCAACTATGGCTACACCTTC.

This clonotype was observed at least ten times. This chain joins TRBV12-3 or TRBV12-4 and TRBJ2-3; D not certain. Trimming removed 3 bases at V and 1 base at J, with 8 bases between. The CDR3 length is 14 residues. The CDR3 reads CASSFPARTDTQYF. The CDR3 region has the DNA TGTGCCAGCAGTTTCCCCGCACGCACAGATACGCAGTATTTT.

The V and J genes are TRBV10-3 and TRBJ2-7; a possible D gene is TRBD2 (5 bases). Per germline, CDR1 ENHRY and CDR2 SYGVKD. The CDR3 is 15 residues long. Trimming stripped 3 bases from V and 0 bases from J, with 12 bases between. CDR3 amino acids: CAISDGVSRSYEQYF. CDR3 coding DNA: TGTGCCATCAGTGACGGGGTATCCCGCTCCTACGAGCAGTACTTC.

This clonotype appeared many times. The chain links TRBV28 to TRBJ1-6; tentative D call: TRBD1 (6 bases). The ends were cut back, 7 bases at V and 6 bases at J, with 13 bases in the middle. The CDR3 loop spans 14 amino acids. CDR1 is MDHEN, CDR2 SYDVKM, per germline. The CDR3: CASNRGGLNSPLHF. The CDR3 DNA reads TGTGCCAGCAACCGGGGGGGGCTTAATTCACCCCTCCACTTT.

This clonotype is deemed medium-sized. The gene calls are TRBV30 and TRBJ1-1; maybe TRBD1 (6 bases). The CDR3 sequence is 13 residues long. CDR1 and CDR2 from the germline V gene are GTSNPN and SVGIG (reference sequence). Trimming stripped 1 base from V and 1 base from J, with 7 bases between. The CDR3 DNA follows: TGTGCCTGGAGTGGGACAGCGAACACTGAAGCTTTCTTT. Protein product: CAWSGTANTEAFF.

This clonotype was seen more than once but under ten times. This chain uses TRBV5-1 with TRBJ2-3; TRBD1 or TRBD2 may be the D gene (5 bases each). Germline lookup yields CDR1 SGHRS and CDR2 YFSETQ. CDR3 size: 16 residues. V was pared by 2 bases and J by 0 bases, with 13 bases between. CDR3 DNA: TGCGCCAGCAGCTTTGGGGGAGACGGTAGCACAGATACGCAGTATTTT. Its translation is CASSFGGDGSTDTQYF.

The CDR3 coding sequence is TGTGCCAGCAGCTACATAATGAGGGAGCAGTTCTTC. Translation: CASSYIMREQFF. The chain carries TRBV6-2 or TRBV6-3 and TRBJ2-1; D uncertain. The CDR3 extends over 12 amino acids. Germline V lookup: CDR1 MNHEY, CDR2 SVGEGT. Trimming pared 6 bases from V and 10 bases from J, leaving 13 bases between.

This clonotype rates as medium-sized. This chain connects TRBV6-2 or TRBV6-3 to TRBJ1-5, with D tentatively TRBD1 (6 bases). V dropped 9 bases and J dropped 9 bases, with 18 bases sitting between them. The CDR3 covers 13 residues. The V gene's germline CDR1 is MNHEY and CDR2 SVGEGT. CDR3 sequence reads: CASTGQPTAPQHF. For the CDR3, the DNA is TGTGCCAGTACCGGACAGCCCACGGCGCCCCAGCATTTT.

In its sample, this clonotype ranks as medium-sized. The chain couples TRBV27 to TRBJ2-3, with TRBD2 matching over 13 bases. CDR1 is MNHEY and CDR2 is SMNVEV in the germline V gene (reference sequence). The V gene end was trimmed by 4 bases and the J gene end by 2 bases; junction bases not matched to a gene: 3. The CDR3 runs 16 residues. This CDR3 is CASSSGLAGDTDTQYF. Written as DNA, the CDR3 is TGTGCCAGCAGTTCCGGACTAGCGGGGGACACAGATACGCAGTATTTT.

This clonotype is termed medium-sized. The chain uses TRBV7-8 and TRBJ2-3, with TRBD2 matching 7 bases. Trimming cost V 6 bases and J 4 bases; bases outside gene matches: 7. CDR3 length equals 14 residues. Germline V lookup: CDR1 SGHVS, CDR2 FQNEAQ. Written as DNA, the CDR3 is TGTGCCAGCAGGCGGGGGAACCCCGCAGATACGCAGTATTTT. Protein sequence: CASRRGNPADTQYF. Complete variable domain (other parts from reference TRBV7-8 and TRBJ2-3): GAGVSQSPRYKVAKRGQDVALRCDPISGHVSLFWYQQALGQGPEFLTYFQNEAQLDKSGLPSDRFFAERPEGSVSTLKIQRTQQEDSAVYLCASRRGNPADTQYFGPGTRLTVL.

Judged by abundance, this clonotype is medium-sized. Here the CDR3 DNA reads TGCAGTGCCTCGGACAGGGAGCCCGGGGAGCTGTTTTTT. Amino acids: CSASDREPGELFF. The V gene is TRBV20-1, the J gene TRBJ2-2; 8 bases match TRBD1. J lost 6 bases, V lost 6 bases, and 6 bases had no gene match. The CDR3 has 13 amino acids. In germline, CDR1 is DFQATT, CDR2 SNEGSKA (reference sequence).

By sample share, this clonotype is medium-sized. The chain recombines TRBV6-2 or TRBV6-3 with TRBJ1-2; D may be TRBD1 (5 bases). This CDR3 is built from 14 residues. CDR1 is MNHEY, CDR2 SVGEGT, per germline. The V end lost 0 bases, the J end lost 6 bases, and 11 bases lay between the germline ends. The CDR3 DNA follows: TGTGCCAGCAGTTACTCGACCGGGGCCAATGGCTACACCTTC. Translated: CASSYSTGANGYTF.

By proportion, this clonotype is medium-sized (0.01 to 0.1%). The V gene is TRBV6-5, the J gene TRBJ2-5; D unclear. The germline gives CDR1 MNHEY, CDR2 SVGAGI. The CDR3 runs to 14 residues. V lost 6 bases and J 5 bases, leaving 16 bases between the germline ends. CDR3 loop: CASSGHSSRETQYF. For the CDR3, the DNA is TGTGCCAGCAGCGGGCACAGTTCCCGGGAGACCCAGTACTTC.

This clonotype is deemed large. The chain recombines TRBV28 with TRBJ1-6; a possible D gene is TRBD1 (5 bases). The CDR3 has 12 residues. Germline V CDR1 and CDR2: MDHEN, SYDVKM. Trimming cost V 5 bases and J 13 bases, with 12 bases left between them. CDR3 amino acids: CASSLPRGPLHF. DNA for the CDR3: TGTGCCAGCAGTCTACCTAGGGGCCCCCTCCACTTT. Full variable domain (missing parts from reference TRBV28 and TRBJ1-6): DVKVTQSSRYLVKRTGEKVFLECVQDMDHENMFWYRQDPGLGLRLIYFSYDVKMKEKGDIPEGYSVSREKKERFSLILESASTNQTSMYLCASSLPRGPLHFGNGTRLTVT.

By share, this clonotype ranks as medium-sized. V and J are TRBV11-2 and TRBJ2-1; D is ambiguous. The CDR3 is made up of 9 amino acids. The germline V gene has CDR1 SGHAT and CDR2 FQNNGV. The V gene lost 8 bases and the J gene lost 15 bases, with 11 bases spanning the gap. As DNA, the CDR3 is TGTGCCAGCGGGCCTAGTCCGTTCTTC. Translating it yields CASGPSPFF.

Sample share makes this clonotype medium-sized. No DNA is shown, since the ends of the CDR3 on it are uncertain; the CDR3 is the one TCRdb lists. The chain recombines TRBV7-9 with TRBJ1-2; no DNA check was done on the table's D call, TRBD1. The germline gives CDR1 SEHNR, CDR2 FQNEAQ (reference sequence). Ends included, the CDR3 has 13 residues. The CDR3 reads CASSSAVGTGITF.

This clonotype is labeled as large (0.1 to 1%). This chain connects TRBV7-3 to TRBJ2-3; 7 bases match TRBD1. Germline trimming cut 5 bases from V and 3 bases from J; bases unmatched to any gene: 8. This CDR3 spans 15 amino acids. Per the germline V gene, CDR1 is SGHTA and CDR2 is FQGTGA. CDR3 in DNA: TGTGCCAGCAGCCCACAGGGGATCGCAACAGATACGCAGTATTTT. Translating it yields CASSPQGIATDTQYF.